These T cell receptor beta chains were read from a single sample in a study of quantifying T cell responses using KT2 cells. Each CDR3 protein gets one entry after TCRdb re-called the UMI-ligation and nested PCR reads with MiXCR. The table includes about 32,000 distinct CDR3 sequences, 7.3% detected once. Sequences were obtained from PBMCs spiked with cells of the T cell clone KT2. Receptors originate from a human donor. The CDR3 runs from the conserved cysteine through the conserved F or W. D genes are given only for firm matches. Clone sizes are given selectively: once, few, many, or a class where the clone is expanded.

clone size	V gene	D gene	J gene	CDR3 DNA	CDR3 protein
NA	TRBV12-3/TRBV12-4	NA	TRBJ2-7	TGTGCCAGCAGTTTAGCCAAATCCTACGAGCAGTACTTC	CASSLAKSYEQYF
few	TRBV6-2/TRBV6-3	NA	TRBJ2-2	TGTGCCAGCAGTTCTTCCACTGGGGAGGTCGGGGAGCTGTTTTTT	CASSSSTGEVGELFF
many	TRBV5-1	TRBD1	TRBJ1-2	TGCGCCAGCAGCCCATCCGGGACAGACTACTATGGCTACACCTTC	CASSPSGTDYYGYTF
few	TRBV3-1	NA	TRBJ1-2	TGTGCCAGCAGCCAAGATTACAGGGATATGGGCTACACCTTC	CASSQDYRDMGYTF
many	TRBV20-1	TRBD1	TRBJ2-3	TGCAGTGCCCCACAGGGGCAAAAAGATACGCAGTATTTT	CSAPQGQKDTQYF
NA	TRBV2	NA	TRBJ2-2	TGTGCCAGCAGAGACCGACAGAACACCGGGGAGCTGTTTTTT	CASRDRQNTGELFF
few	TRBV2	TRBD1	TRBJ1-4	TGTGCCAGCGACGGGTCCAGGGGGCGTGAAAAACTGTTTTTT	CASDGSRGREKLFF
many	TRBV6-1	TRBD1	TRBJ1-5	TGTGCCAGCAGTTTAACAGGGGATTATCAGCCCCAGCATTTT	CASSLTGDYQPQHF
many	TRBV6-5	NA	TRBJ1-1	TGTGCCAGCAGTCCCGGAGGCAACATGAACACTGAAGCTTTCTTT	CASSPGGNMNTEAFF
many	TRBV6-5	NA	TRBJ1-4	TGTGCCAGCAGTCTCGGGCGCAGGGAAAAACTGTTTTTT	CASSLGRREKLFF
NA	TRBV6-4	TRBD2	TRBJ2-3	TGTGCCAGCAGTGAAGGACTAGCGTCTACAGATACGCAGTATTTT	CASSEGLASTDTQYF
few	TRBV24-1	TRBD2	TRBJ2-1	TGTGCCACCAGTGATTCTAGGGAGCGGGGGGGCCGAAATGAGCAGTTCTTC	CATSDSRERGGRNEQFF
few	TRBV5-5	NA	TRBJ2-2	TGTGCCAGCAGCTTGGCCAGGGGTACCGGGGAGCTGTTTTTT	CASSLARGTGELFF
few	TRBV4-1	NA	TRBJ2-1	TGCGCCAGCAGCCAAGATCATGCGGGCTCCTACAATGAGCAGTTCTTC	CASSQDHAGSYNEQFF
many	TRBV7-8	NA	TRBJ2-2	TGTGCCAGCGGCCGCGTGCCCACCGGGGAGCTGTTTTTT	CASGRVPTGELFF
many	TRBV15	NA	TRBJ1-4	TGTGCCACCAGCAGAGCCAGGGGTACAACTAATGAAAAACTGTTTTTT	CATSRARGTTNEKLFF
many	TRBV18	NA	TRBJ1-6	TGTGCCAGCTCATCACGGGGGCAGTATAATTCACCCCTCCACTTT	CASSSRGQYNSPLHF
few	TRBV6-5	NA	TRBJ1-2	TGTGCCAGCAGCGAAGGGACACCTAACTATGGCTACACCTTC	CASSEGTPNYGYTF
NA	TRBV20-1	NA	TRBJ2-1	TGCAGTGCTAGCCGGGACTCCGGAGGTGAGCAGTTCTTC	CSASRDSGGEQFF
many	TRBV12-3/TRBV12-4	NA	TRBJ2-7	TGTGCCAGCAGTTCCAGTTACGAGCAGTACTTC	CASSSSYEQYF
many	TRBV29-1	NA	TRBJ2-3	TGCAGCGTTACGGAAGGGGGGGGTGATACGCAGTATTTT	CSVTEGGGDTQYF
many	TRBV29-1	NA	TRBJ1-2	TGCAGCGTTGGACGGAGAGCTAACTATGGCTACACCTTC	CSVGRRANYGYTF
many	TRBV12-3/TRBV12-4	TRBD1	TRBJ1-1	TGTGCCAGCAGTTTAGTACGACAGGGTGAAGCTTTCTTT	CASSLVRQGEAFF
few	TRBV4-1	TRBD2	TRBJ2-1	TGCGCCAGCAGCCCCGGGACTAGCGTACGCGACGGGGAGCAGTTCTTC	CASSPGTSVRDGEQFF
many	TRBV9	TRBD1	TRBJ1-6	TGTGCCAGCAGCGTAGGACAGGGCAGTCGTAAGGATTCACCCCTCCACTTT	CASSVGQGSRKDSPLHF
few	TRBV6-1	NA	TRBJ2-7	TGTGCCAGCACCCCCCACAGCTCCTACGAGCAGTACTTC	CASTPHSSYEQYF